Presented here are 5 T cell receptor beta chains from one specimen sequenced in a study of shared clonotypes between healthy human individuals. The repertoire was sequenced with immunoSEQ multiplex PCR; TCRdb's copy has only in-frame clones and lacks some. The data contain under 85,000 clones, 62% of them singletons. The sequencing input was memory CD8+ T cells sorted from blood. Subset: CD45RO+ cells pooled with CCR7-negative TemRA cells. The receptors come from a man between 25 and 39 years old in good health.

V usage is TRBV7-2 and J usage is TRBJ1-4; no clear D gene. V was cut by 11 bases and J by 0 bases, with 13 bases left in between. CDR3 length: 14 residues. Germline CDR1 SGHTA, CDR2 FQGNSA. The CDR3 is CALSWRATNEKLFF. In DNA, the CDR3 is TGTGCCCTGTCTTGGCGTGCAACTAATGAAAAACTGTTTTTT.

The chain employs TRBV28 and TRBJ2-1; TRBD2 matches 9 bases. This CDR3 region has 17 residues. Germline loops: CDR1 MDHEN, CDR2 SYDVKM. V lost 6 bases, J lost 0 bases, and 9 bases stayed unmatched. The CDR3 DNA reads as TGTGCCAGCAGCCTCCGCGGGGGGGCCCCCTCCTACAATGAGCAGTTCTTC. Its translation is CASSLRGGAPSYNEQFF.

This sequence joins TRBV6-4 and TRBJ2-3; D may correspond to TRBD1 or TRBD2 (5 bases each). The germline V gene encodes CDR1 MRHNA and CDR2 SNTAGT. The germline V and J ends were trimmed by 0 bases and 1 base, with 8 bases remaining between them. This CDR3 has 15 residues. CDR3 protein: CASSDSRGGTDTQYF. The CDR3 coding sequence is TGTGCCAGCAGTGACTCCCGGGGCGGCACAGATACGCAGTATTTT.

The rearrangement joins TRBV7-8 to TRBJ2-3, with a weak D call TRBD1 (5 bases). Trimming cost V 3 bases and J 3 bases, with 10 bases left between them. Germline CDR1 SGHVS, CDR2 FQNEAQ. The CDR3 consists of 14 residues. CDR3 amino acids: CASSLVRGTDTQYF. CDR3 DNA: TGTGCCAGCAGCTTGGTTAGGGGTACAGATACGCAGTATTTT.

This clone was detected only once. V gene TRBV27 combines with J gene TRBJ2-2; 7 nucleotides line up with TRBD2. Germline CDR1 is MNHEY and CDR2 is SMNVEV (reference sequence). The CDR3 has 16 residues. V shed 2 bases, J shed 7 bases, and the junction held 10 bases outside the gene matches. This CDR3 is CASSLQAGPGGGELFF. The CDR3 nucleotides are TGTGCCAGCAGTTTACAAGCGGGGCCTGGTGGCGGGGAGCTGTTTTTT.